This T cell receptor (beta chain) was retrieved from a study of human T cells and chemical hapten exposure. Study findings and constraints: Patch test score rose with PT1 expanded TCRs, significant at 8, 16, 32, not 4. Among TCRs, those above 1 in 1000 frequency were unaffected by DPC sensitization.

Separate cDNA molecules received unique molecular identifiers, which the library attached to them. TCRdb reprocessed the RACE reads with MiXCR, giving one entry per CDR3 protein. Among 35,000 to 50,000 distinct CDR3 sequences listed, 9.5% to 10% were seen once. The germline V gene encodes CDR1 MNHEY and CDR2 SVGAGI. V lost 3 bases and J lost 3, with 12 bases in between. The CDR3 loop spans 14 amino acids. There are many counts of this clonotype. Its antigen remains unknown. Time point in this sample: patch test 2, 6 weeks after DPC sensitization. Treatment defined: therapeutic diphenylcyclopropenone sensitization with weekly scalp DPC. Unfractionated whole blood served as the source for total RNA extraction.

V gene TRBV6-5 combines with J gene TRBJ2-7; weak D call: TRBD1 (6 bases). This sample comprised whole blood, obtained in connection with sensitization to the hapten diphenylcyclopropenone (DPC). The source is a woman aged 25 to 39 with alopecia areata. Some clones in this sample may be carry-over from other donors' samples. The CDR3 nucleotides are TGTGCCAGCAGTTATCGGGACATATTCTACGAGCAGTACTTC. This encodes CASSYRDIFYEQYF.